These T cell receptor beta chains were read from a single sample in a study of T cell responses to AZD1222 COVID-19 vaccine. The table came from immunoSEQ multiplex PCR; TCRdb's copy has only in-frame clones and leaves some out. Of 100,000 to 150,000 clones listed, about 93% were seen once; the top ten hold approximately 5%. The material was peripheral blood, obtained 28 days after the second AZD1222 dose. The receptors derive from an adult who received the AZD1222 COVID-19 vaccine. CDR3s include the opening cysteine and the closing phenylalanine or tryptophan. Each record gives: clone size, D gene, J gene, V gene, CDR3 DNA, CDR3 protein. D genes are given only for firm matches. Where a row states a size, it is once, few, many or the class of an expanded clone; other rows omit it.

clone_size: few; d_call: TRBD1; j_call: TRBJ2-7; v_call: TRBV13; cdr3_nt: TGTGCCAGCAGCTGGGGACAGGGGGCCTACGAGCAGTACTTC; cdr3_aa: CASSWGQGAYEQYF
clone_size: NA; d_call: TRBD1; j_call: TRBJ2-5; v_call: TRBV4-1; cdr3_nt: TGCGCCAGCAGCCAAAGACAGGGGGCCGGTGAGACCCAGTACTTC; cdr3_aa: CASSQRQGAGETQYF
clone_size: NA; d_call: NA; j_call: TRBJ2-2; v_call: TRBV28; cdr3_nt: TGTGCCAGCAGTCCCCCAGACACGGGGGAGCTGTTTTTT; cdr3_aa: CASSPPDTGELFF
clone_size: NA; d_call: NA; j_call: TRBJ2-5; v_call: TRBV28; cdr3_nt: TGTGCCAGCAGTCTAGGGGGATTAGCCGACGAGACCCAGTACTTC; cdr3_aa: CASSLGGLADETQYF
clone_size: NA; d_call: NA; j_call: TRBJ2-3; v_call: TRBV10-3; cdr3_nt: TGTGCCATCCGACCGGGACCAGATACGCAGTATTTT; cdr3_aa: CAIRPGPDTQYF
clone_size: NA; d_call: NA; j_call: TRBJ1-6; v_call: TRBV6-5; cdr3_nt: TGTGCCAGCAGGTGGACAGAAATTGATAATTCACCCCTCCACTTT; cdr3_aa: CASRWTEIDNSPLHF
clone_size: NA; d_call: NA; j_call: TRBJ1-3; v_call: TRBV4-1; cdr3_nt: TGCGCCAGCTCCGGCGGCCTCAGCTCTGGAAACACCATATATTTT; cdr3_aa: CASSGGLSSGNTIYF
clone_size: NA; d_call: NA; j_call: TRBJ1-1; v_call: TRBV6-5; cdr3_nt: TGTGCCAGCAAATATGGGGGGACTACTGAAGCTTTCTTT; cdr3_aa: CASKYGGTTEAFF
clone_size: NA; d_call: NA; j_call: TRBJ1-1; v_call: TRBV27; cdr3_nt: TGTGCCAGCAGTTTATCGGACAGCAACACTGAAGCTTTCTTT; cdr3_aa: CASSLSDSNTEAFF
clone_size: NA; d_call: NA; j_call: TRBJ1-2; v_call: TRBV7-9; cdr3_nt: TGTGCCAGCAGTCCTTTCGATATAGGCGGGGATGGCTACACCTTC; cdr3_aa: CASSPFDIGGDGYTF
clone_size: NA; d_call: TRBD2; j_call: TRBJ2-1; v_call: TRBV6-5; cdr3_nt: TGTGCCAGCAGTTACGCTAGCGGAAATGAGCAGTTCTTC; cdr3_aa: CASSYASGNEQFF